The 30 T cell receptor beta chains in this list originate from one sample, sequenced in a study of blood T cell repertoires in COVID-19. The data were produced by immunoSEQ multiplex PCR, yet TCRdb's version contains in-frame clones alone and is incomplete. Of roughly 250,000 clones listed, about 85% were seen once; the top ten hold about 6%. Sequencing was performed on PBMCs or T cells enriched from blood (not recorded which). These receptors were obtained from a woman between 25 and 40 years old with acute COVID-19.

This chain connects TRBV28 to TRBJ2-7, with 11 bases lining up with TRBD1. The V and J ends lost 5 bases and 1 base, in that order; junction bases with no gene match: 13. The CDR3 runs 18 residues. Per the germline V gene, CDR1 is MDHEN and CDR2 is SYDVKM. This chain's CDR3 is CASSPPGQGVHPSYEQYF. The CDR3 DNA sequence: TGTGCCAGCAGTCCACCGGGACAGGGGGTTCACCCTTCCTACGAGCAGTACTTC.

V is TRBV10-3 and J is TRBJ2-7; 7 bases align to TRBD1. Trimming cost V 11 bases and J 13 bases; bases outside gene matches: 14. The CDR3 totals 11 residues. CDR1 ENHRY and CDR2 SYGVKD come from the germline V gene. The CDR3, as DNA: TGTGCCGCAAGGACAGGCGTCGGTTCTTACTTC. Translating gives CAARTGVGSYF.

CDR3 in DNA: TGTGCCAGTAGTAGAGTAGTGGGACTAGCGATGAATGAGCAGTTCTTC. Translating it yields CASSRVVGLAMNEQFF. J is TRBJ2-1 and V is TRBV19, with 10 bases fitting TRBD2. This CDR3 is 16 amino acids long. Germline CDR1 is LNHDA and CDR2 is SQIVND (reference sequence). J lost 7 bases, V lost 4 bases, and 10 bases had no gene match.

This chain joins TRBV5-4 and TRBJ2-3, with TRBD2 identical over 9 bases. The CDR3 consists of 16 residues. Germline trimming cut 4 bases from V and 2 bases from J; bases unmatched to any gene: 8. The germline CDR1 and CDR2 sequences are SGHNT and YYREEE (reference sequence). In nucleotides, the CDR3 is TGTGCCAGCAGCGCAACCGGGACTAGCTTCACAGATACGCAGTATTTT. Translated, it gives CASSATGTSFTDTQYF.

The chain is built from TRBV5-8 and TRBJ2-1, with 12 bases identical to TRBD1. The CDR3 has 15 amino acids. Germline V gene lookup returns CDR1 SGHTS and CDR2 YDEGEE. V dropped 6 bases and J dropped 7; count of bases not matched to a gene: 8. The CDR3: CASTNRDRGQNEQFF. In nucleotides, the CDR3 is TGTGCCAGCACCAACCGGGACAGGGGGCAAAATGAGCAGTTCTTC.

This clone appeared a single time. V usage is TRBV6-5 and J usage is TRBJ1-6; D remains ambiguous. Germline CDR1 MNHEY, CDR2 SVGAGI. V lost 6 bases and J lost 0, with 3 bases in between. The CDR3 spans 13 residues. The CDR3 loop is CASSSSYNSPLHF. Here the CDR3 DNA reads TGTGCCAGCAGCAGCTCCTATAATTCACCCCTCCACTTT.

The chain recombines TRBV27 with TRBJ2-2; tentatively, D is TRBD2 (6 bases). This CDR3 is built from 14 residues. Germline V CDR1 and CDR2: MNHEY, SMNVEV (reference sequence). With 8 bases removed from V and 7 bases from J, the gap between germline ends came to 17 bases. The CDR3 here is CASGLRGNGGELFF. CDR3 nucleotides: TGTGCCAGCGGCCTTCGGGGGAACGGCGGGGAGCTGTTTTTT.

V and J are TRBV28 and TRBJ2-3; TRBD2 matches at 10 bases. V shed 3 bases and J 6 bases; nucleotides not matched to a gene: 12. Germline CDR1 and CDR2: MDHEN and SYDVKM. There are 17 residues in the CDR3. The CDR3: CASSFLPGTSEGDTQYF. DNA for the CDR3: TGTGCCAGCAGTTTCTTGCCCGGGACTAGCGAGGGGGATACGCAGTATTTT. Full variable domain (rest looked up from reference TRBV28 and TRBJ2-3): DVKVTQSSRYLVKRTGEKVFLECVQDMDHENMFWYRQDPGLGLRLIYFSYDVKMKEKGDIPEGYSVSREKKERFSLILESASTNQTSMYLCASSFLPGTSEGDTQYFGPGTRLTVL.

The V call is TRBV7-2, the J call TRBJ1-3; 7 nucleotides match TRBD1. Germline V gene data show CDR1 as SGHTA and CDR2 as FQGNSA. V was clipped by 6 bases and J by 8 bases; unmatched bases: 7. The CDR3 runs 13 residues. The CDR3 coding sequence is TGTGCCAGCAGTTTCGCCGGGACAGACACCATATATTTT. Residues: CASSFAGTDTIYF.

This chain links TRBV25-1 with TRBJ1-2; D ambiguous. This CDR3 region has 11 residues. V lost 1 base and J 7 bases, leaving 4 bases between the germline ends. Per the germline V gene, CDR1 is MGHDK and CDR2 is SYGVNS. The chain's CDR3 is CASSESSGYTF. Here the CDR3 DNA reads TGTGCCAGCAGTGAATCATCTGGCTACACCTTC.

The V gene is TRBV5-1, the J gene TRBJ2-7; TRBD1 matches 9 bases. In germline, CDR1 is SGHRS, CDR2 YFSETQ. This CDR3 has 13 residues. Trimming cost V 7 bases and J 5 bases; bases outside gene matches: 7. The CDR3 reads CASAGTGKHEQYF. CDR3 coding DNA: TGCGCCAGCGCCGGGACAGGGAAACACGAGCAGTACTTC.

V usage is TRBV11-2 and J usage is TRBJ2-7; TRBD1 matches 7 bases. V gave up 4 bases and J gave up 2 bases; unmatched junction bases: 11. Germline V CDR1 and CDR2: SGHAT, FQNNGV. This CDR3 has 16 residues. CDR3 sequence (DNA): TGTGCCAGCAGCTCTACCCCGGGACAGATAGCCTACGAGCAGTACTTC. Protein product: CASSSTPGQIAYEQYF.

The rearrangement joins TRBV5-1 to TRBJ2-3; D not certain. Per germline, CDR1 SGHRS and CDR2 YFSETQ. This CDR3 is 15 amino acids long. V lost 4 bases and J 4 bases, leaving 16 bases between the germline ends. The CDR3 DNA sequence: TGCGCCAGCAGCACCACGCTGGCCCGCCCAGATACGCAGTATTTT. Its protein is CASSTTLARPDTQYF.

The V and J genes are TRBV5-1 and TRBJ2-3; 16 positions match TRBD2. V lost 0 bases, J lost 5 bases, and 6 bases stayed unmatched. Germline CDR1 reads SGHRS; CDR2 reads YFSETQ. The CDR3 runs 18 residues. Written as DNA, the CDR3 is TGCGCCAGCAGCTTGGTCGGGACTAGCGGGGGGGCCGGAGATACGCAGTATTTT. This codes for CASSLVGTSGGAGDTQYF.

The chain uses TRBV7-3 and TRBJ2-7; 8 positions match TRBD2. Germline V gives CDR1 SGHTA, CDR2 FQGTGA. The CDR3 has 15 residues. The J segment lost 6 bases and the V segment lost 5 bases, leaving 12 bases of the junction unmatched. Written as DNA, the CDR3 is TGTGCCAGCAGCCCGGGCTCGGCGGGGGGTTCCGAGCAGTACTTC. Translating gives CASSPGSAGGSEQYF.

Only a few counts were recorded for this clone. The chain employs TRBV6-5 and TRBJ1-3, with 7 bases identical to TRBD1. V shed 11 bases, J shed 0 bases, and the junction held 10 bases outside the gene matches. Germline assignment: CDR1 MNHEY and CDR2 SVGAGI. This CDR3 comprises 15 residues. Written as DNA, the CDR3 is TGTGCCGGAAGACAGGGAAGGGGCTCTGGAAACACCATATATTTT. Its translation: CAGRQGRGSGNTIYF.

The chain is built from TRBV6-5 and TRBJ2-5, with 7 bases matching TRBD1. With 6 bases clipped from V and 5 bases from J, the junction kept 12 bases outside the gene matches. CDR1 is MNHEY and CDR2 is SVGAGI in the germline V gene. CDR3 size: 15 residues. CDR3 in amino acids: CASRMTGSGVETQYF. The CDR3 DNA reads TGTGCCAGCAGAATGACAGGGTCTGGAGTGGAGACCCAGTACTTC.

This clone was found once. V usage is TRBV5-1 and J usage is TRBJ2-3, with TRBD2 identical over 11 bases. The V and J ends lost 4 bases and 2 bases, in that order; junction bases with no gene match: 9. Germline assignment: CDR1 SGHRS and CDR2 YFSETQ. This CDR3 has 17 amino acids. The CDR3 loop reads CASSLTLTSGTTDTQYF. In DNA, the CDR3 is TGCGCCAGCAGCCTGACCCTGACTAGCGGGACCACAGATACGCAGTATTTT.

V gene TRBV7-3 combines with J gene TRBJ2-5; possibly TRBD1 for D (5 bases). CDR1 and CDR2 (germline): SGHTA, FQGTGA. V lost 5 bases and J 5 bases, leaving 15 bases between the germline ends. This CDR3 is 14 amino acids long. This CDR3 is CASSVAGRRETQYF. The CDR3 nucleotides read TGTGCCAGCAGCGTCGCAGGGCGCCGCGAGACCCAGTACTTC. Drawing the rest from reference TRBV7-3 and TRBJ2-5, the complete variable domain is GAGVSQTPSNKVTEKGKYVELRCDPISGHTALYWYRQSLGQGPEFLIYFQGTGAADDSGLPNDRFFAVRPEGSVSTLKIQRTERGDSAVYLCASSVAGRRETQYFGPGTRLLVL.

This chain links TRBV6-2 or TRBV6-3 with TRBJ1-5; D is unresolved. V lost 6 bases and J lost 4, with 13 bases in between. Germline assignment: CDR1 MNHEY and CDR2 SVGEGT. The CDR3 extends over 14 amino acids. Here the CDR3 DNA reads TGTGCCAGCAGCGCCGGGGTGGAGAATCAGCCCCAGCATTTT. The encoded protein is CASSAGVENQPQHF.

The chain uses TRBV29-1 and TRBJ1-1; D possibly corresponds to TRBD1 (5 bases). The germline V gene has CDR1 SQVTM and CDR2 ANQGSEA. Trimming pared 4 bases from V and 4 bases from J, leaving 10 bases between. The CDR3 loop spans 12 amino acids. CDR3 sequence: CSVGHGATEAFF. CDR3 nucleotide sequence: TGCAGCGTTGGCCATGGGGCCACTGAAGCTTTCTTT.

The chain employs TRBV6-5 and TRBJ1-3; D is undetermined. The CDR3 totals 15 residues. V lost 0 bases and J 2 bases, leaving 8 bases between the germline ends. Germline assignment: CDR1 MNHEY and CDR2 SVGAGI. The CDR3 reads CASSYSKGAGNTIYF. DNA for the CDR3: TGTGCCAGCAGTTACTCGAAGGGAGCTGGAAACACCATATATTTT.

This clone is a singleton in its sample. This sequence joins TRBV28 and TRBJ1-5, with 7 bases identical to TRBD1. The J segment lost 4 bases and the V segment lost 3 bases, leaving 9 bases of the junction unmatched. The CDR3 covers 16 residues. Germline V gene lookup returns CDR1 MDHEN and CDR2 SYDVKM. The CDR3 nucleotides are TGTGCCAGCAGTTTCAGAGGGGGCGCGAGGAATCAGCCCCAGCATTTT. Translation gives CASSFRGGARNQPQHF.

The gene calls are TRBV19 and TRBJ2-5; TRBD2 matches 8 bases. Looked up from germline, CDR1 is LNHDA and CDR2 is SQIVND (reference sequence). The CDR3 spans 15 residues. V shed 4 bases, J shed 5 bases, and the junction held 9 bases outside the gene matches. The CDR3 region has the DNA TGTGCCAGTAGTACCGGGACTAGGGGCGGGGAGACCCAGTACTTC. It yields the protein CASSTGTRGGETQYF.

This chain joins TRBV28 and TRBJ2-7, with TRBD1 identical over 9 bases. Unmatched junction bases numbered 6, after V lost 7 bases and J lost 2 bases. This CDR3 has 14 amino acids. The germline gives CDR1 MDHEN, CDR2 SYDVKM. The CDR3 sequence: CASMGWTGAYEQYF. In DNA, the CDR3 is TGTGCCAGCATGGGGTGGACAGGGGCCTACGAGCAGTACTTC.

This sequence joins TRBV6-5 and TRBJ1-3; TRBD1 matches at 7 bases. From germline, CDR1 is MNHEY and CDR2 SVGAGI. This CDR3 comprises 16 residues. Trimming removed 2 bases from V and 2 bases from J; junction bases left unmatched: 6. The CDR3 here is CASSYLRQGTGNTIYF. The CDR3 coding sequence is TGTGCCAGCAGTTACCTACGACAGGGAACTGGAAACACCATATATTTT.

The rearrangement uses TRBV21-1 and TRBJ2-3; the table's D call, TRBD2, has no DNA check behind it. TRBV21-1 is classified as a pseudogene. The CDR3 sequence is 16 residues long. CDR3 loop: CASSRLRARRADTQYF. Here the CDR3 DNA reads TGTGCCAGCAGCCGTTTAAGGGCTAGGAGGGCAGATACGCAGTATTTT.

This clone was seen just once. V gene TRBV7-2 combines with J gene TRBJ1-4; weak D call: TRBD1 (6 bases). The germline V and J ends were trimmed by 7 bases and 8 bases, with 20 bases remaining between them. Germline CDR1 reads SGHTA; CDR2 reads FQGNSA. CDR3 length: 15 amino acids. The CDR3 DNA follows: TGTGCCAGCAAGAGAATCCGGGGGGCAGGAGAAAAACTGTTTTTT. As protein: CASKRIRGAGEKLFF.

Ten or more counts support this clone. The rearrangement links TRBV28 to TRBJ2-7, with TRBD2 matching 8 bases. CDR3 length: 14 residues. Germline V gene sequence: CDR1 MDHEN, CDR2 SYDVKM. Germline trimming cut 5 bases from V and 4 bases from J; bases unmatched to any gene: 7. This chain's CDR3 is CASSVFSGNYEQYF. In DNA, the CDR3 is TGTGCCAGCAGTGTGTTTAGCGGGAATTACGAGCAGTACTTC.

J is TRBJ2-3 and V is TRBV5-1; 8 nucleotides align to TRBD2. Germline CDR1 SGHRS, CDR2 YFSETQ. This CDR3 has 14 amino acids. V lost 6 bases and J lost 4; bases outside the gene matches: 7. The chain's CDR3 is CASTPGGASDTQYF. As DNA, the CDR3 is TGCGCCAGCACACCGGGGGGGGCATCAGATACGCAGTATTTT.